Listed below are T cell receptor beta chains from one sample, sequenced in a study of T cell repertoires in cytomegalovirus infection. TCRdb re-derived calls from the reads in MiXCR, one entry per CDR3 protein. The repertoire holds around 190,000 distinct CDR3 sequences, 13% to 15% seen once, with more than 20% in the top ten. Sequenced input: PBMCs. The receptor set was obtained from a human donor in good health (CMV status not recorded). Some clones in this sample may be carry-over from other donors' samples. Both conserved end residues are part of each CDR3. D genes are given only for firm matches. Clone size, where shown, is once, few, many, or a class for clones that have expanded.

j_call | clone_size | d_call | v_call | cdr3_nt | cdr3_aa
TRBJ2-1 | . | . | TRBV7-2 | TGTGCCAGCAGCCCAGGGAGCGAGCAGTTCTTC | CASSPGSEQFF
TRBJ1-1 | many | . | TRBV11-2 | TGTGCCAGCAGCTTTGAAGGCTCATTGAACACTGAAGCTTTCTTT | CASSFEGSLNTEAFF
TRBJ2-1 | . | . | TRBV29-1 | TGCAGCGTTGATGGGCAGGCATTGAATGAGCAGTTCTTC | CSVDGQALNEQFF
TRBJ2-7 | many | TRBD2 | TRBV27 | TGTGCCAGCAGTTTTACTAGCGGGGCCTACGAGCAGTACTTC | CASSFTSGAYEQYF
TRBJ1-3 | many | . | TRBV6-5 | TGTGCCAGCAGTTATGGGACGGCTGGAAACACCATATATTTT | CASSYGTAGNTIYF
TRBJ1-1 | few | . | TRBV19 | TGTGCCAGTAGTCGAAAAGGGTATGTCACTGAAGCTTTCTTT | CASSRKGYVTEAFF
TRBJ1-5 | many | TRBD1 | TRBV12-3/TRBV12-4 | TGTGCCAGCAGCTCACAACCGACAGGGAGTGGATTTGGCAATCAGCCCCAGCATTTT | CASSSQPTGSGFGNQPQHF
TRBJ2-1 | many | TRBD2 | TRBV7-9 | TGTGCCAGCAGCAATCCGGGACTAGCGGGAGATAGAAGCTCCTACAATGAGCAGTTCTTC | CASSNPGLAGDRSSYNEQFF
TRBJ2-6 | few | . | TRBV12-3/TRBV12-4 | TGTGCCAGCAGCCATACAGGGTCTGGGGCCAACGTCCTGACTTTC | CASSHTGSGANVLTF
TRBJ1-6 | . | . | TRBV28 | TGTGCCAGCAGCCGGGGACGCCCGCTTACCCCCCTCCACTTT | CASSRGRPLTPLHF
TRBJ1-2 | many | . | TRBV12-3/TRBV12-4 | TGTGCCAGCAGTTTAAACAGGAATGGCTACACCTTC | CASSLNRNGYTF
TRBJ2-7 | . | . | TRBV18 | TGTGCCAGCTCCCCGGTCGGGGAGAGCTCCTACGAGCAGTACTTC | CASSPVGESSYEQYF
TRBJ1-4 | many | . | TRBV6-1 | TGTGCCAGCAGTGCCGGGTCTACCGCAACTAATGAAAAACTGTTTTTT | CASSAGSTATNEKLFF
TRBJ2-5 | few | . | TRBV27 | TGTGCCAGCAGTACCCCCCCGGGGGCGGGAGAGACCCAGTACTTC | CASSTPPGAGETQYF
TRBJ1-2 | many | . | TRBV7-9 | TGTGCCAGCAGCCAGGGGCACTTACCAGCTAACTATGGCTACACCTTC | CASSQGHLPANYGYTF
TRBJ1-1 | . | . | TRBV5-1 | TGCGCCAGCAGCTTGGAGGTTATGGCGGGCAACGAAGCTTTCTTT | CASSLEVMAGNEAFF
TRBJ1-1 | . | . | TRBV2 | TGTGCCACTACCGGATTGGACAGCGAAGCTTTCTTT | CATTGLDSEAFF
TRBJ2-4 | . | TRBD1 | TRBV7-6 | TGTGCCAGCGGGACAGGGGGAAGCATTCAGTACTTC | CASGTGGSIQYF
TRBJ2-7 | . | . | TRBV4-3 | TGCGCCAGCAGCCAAGATCCCCAACAGGGTGATGAGCAGTACTTC | CASSQDPQQGDEQYF
TRBJ2-7 | many | . | TRBV6-1 | TGTGCCAGCAGTACCCCGACGGGCTTCTACGAGCAGTACTTC | CASSTPTGFYEQYF
TRBJ2-5 | few | . | TRBV20-1 | TGCAGTGCTACCAGGGACGGCCAAGAGACCCAGTACTTC | CSATRDGQETQYF
TRBJ1-5 | few | TRBD1 | TRBV6-1 | TGTGCCAGCAGCGCGTACATAGGACAGGGTAGTCAGCCCCAGCATTTT | CASSAYIGQGSQPQHF
TRBJ2-5 | many | TRBD2 | TRBV28 | TGTGCCAGCAGTTTATCGATAGCGGGAGGGCTGGAGACCCAGTACTTC | CASSLSIAGGLETQYF
TRBJ2-1 | few | TRBD2 | TRBV5-4 | TGTGCCAGCAGCTACAGTGGACTAGTGAGGGGCAATGAGCAGTTCTTC | CASSYSGLVRGNEQFF
TRBJ1-5 | few | TRBD1 | TRBV29-1 | TGCAGCGTTGAAGTTCGGGGTCCCGGGACAGGGAGAAGTACCCAGCATTTT | CSVEVRGPGTGRSTQHF
TRBJ2-1 | many | . | TRBV7-9 | TGTGCCAGCAGCTTCACAGAGAGTTGGATCTTC | CASSFTESWIF
TRBJ1-5 | few | . | TRBV7-9 | TGTGCCAGCAGCTTAGGGGATTATAGCAATCAGCCCCAGCATTTT | CASSLGDYSNQPQHF
TRBJ2-7 | many | TRBD2 | TRBV7-9 | TGTGCCAGCAGCTCCCGGGACTATGATCCGGGCGAGCAGTACTTC | CASSSRDYDPGEQYF
TRBJ2-7 | few | . | TRBV7-2 | TGTGCCAGCAGCCCCCCAGGCCCAACCTACGAGCAGTACTTC | CASSPPGPTYEQYF
TRBJ2-7 | many | . | TRBV7-2 | TGTGCCAGCAGCACATCGCTCAGATACGAGCAGTACTTC | CASSTSLRYEQYF
TRBJ2-2 | many | . | TRBV14 | TGTGCCAGCAGCCTGACCCAGGGGCAGTTTAACGCGAACACCGGGGAGCTGTTTTTT | CASSLTQGQFNANTGELFF
TRBJ1-1 | . | . | TRBV30 | TGTGCCTGGAGTGTACTACGGAACACTGAAGCTTTCTTT | CAWSVLRNTEAFF
TRBJ2-7 | few | . | TRBV29-1 | TGCAGCGTTGAGTCGGGAGAGGGGTACGAGCAGTACTTC | CSVESGEGYEQYF
TRBJ1-5 | many | TRBD1 | TRBV7-2 | TGTGCCAGCAGACCGGACAGGGCCGACAATCAGCCCCAGCATTTT | CASRPDRADNQPQHF
TRBJ2-2 | many | . | TRBV5-6 | TGTGCCAGCAGCTCCGCAGGGTCCGGGGAGCTGTTTTTT | CASSSAGSGELFF
TRBJ1-4 | many | . | TRBV11-2 | TGTGCCAGCGGCGTGGAAAAGACGGAAAAACTGTTTTTT | CASGVEKTEKLFF
TRBJ1-1 | many | . | TRBV7-2 | TGTGCCAGCAGCTTAGCGTCGGGGATGAACACTGAAGCTTTCTTT | CASSLASGMNTEAFF
TRBJ2-7 | . | . | TRBV24-1 | TGTGCCACCAGTGGAGGGATCTCCTACGAGCAGTACTTC | CATSGGISYEQYF
TRBJ1-1 | few | TRBD1 | TRBV20-1 | TGCAGTGCTGCGCGCTTGGACAGGGGAGCTTTCTTT | CSAARLDRGAFF
TRBJ2-1 | many | . | TRBV7-3 | TGTGCCAGCAGCCCTCCAGGCAGAACCTACAATGAGCAGTTCTTC | CASSPPGRTYNEQFF
TRBJ1-3 | few | . | TRBV7-4 | TGTGCCAGCAGCTTAAGGAGGGGCGATGGCTCTGGAAACACCATATATTTT | CASSLRRGDGSGNTIYF
TRBJ1-2 | . | TRBD1 | TRBV6-1 | TGTGCCAGCAGCTCGGGACAGAGAATCTATGGCTACACCTTC | CASSSGQRIYGYTF
TRBJ2-7 | many | TRBD2 | TRBV7-2 | TGTGCCAGCAGCTCCCGGACTAGCGGGACCCGATACGAGCAGTACTTC | CASSSRTSGTRYEQYF
TRBJ1-6 | few | . | TRBV18 | TGTGCCAGCTCACCATGGAAGGACTCCAGGAATTCACCCCTCCACTTT | CASSPWKDSRNSPLHF
TRBJ2-7 | many | TRBD2 | TRBV5-1 | TGCGCCAGCAGCTTGGGAGGACTAGCGGGAGCCGAGCAGTACTTC | CASSLGGLAGAEQYF
TRBJ2-7 | . | . | TRBV15 | TGTGCCACCAGCAGGGATACCTACGAGCAGTACTTC | CATSRDTYEQYF
TRBJ2-3 | few | TRBD2 | TRBV20-1 | TGCAGTGCTAGAGAGAGTAGCGGGAGTTCTGGTACGCAGTATTTT | CSARESSGSSGTQYF
TRBJ2-7 | few | TRBD1 | TRBV29-1 | TGCAGCGTTGGAACAGGGGTGGTCTACGAGCAGTACTTC | CSVGTGVVYEQYF